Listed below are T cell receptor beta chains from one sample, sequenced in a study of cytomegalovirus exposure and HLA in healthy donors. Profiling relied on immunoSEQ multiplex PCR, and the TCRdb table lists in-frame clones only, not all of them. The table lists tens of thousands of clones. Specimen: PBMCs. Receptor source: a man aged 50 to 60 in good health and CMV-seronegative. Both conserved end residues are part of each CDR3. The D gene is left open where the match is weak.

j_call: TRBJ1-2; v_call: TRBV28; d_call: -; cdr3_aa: CASSLGGGGYTF; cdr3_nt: TGTGCCAGCAGTTTAGGGGGAGGGGGCTACACCTTC
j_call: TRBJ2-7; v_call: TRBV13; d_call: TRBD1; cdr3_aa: CASSWLGQGDSYEQYF; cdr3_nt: TGTGCCAGCAGCTGGTTGGGACAGGGGGATTCCTACGAGCAGTACTTC
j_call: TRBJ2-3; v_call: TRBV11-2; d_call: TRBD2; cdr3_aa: CASSSSGGGTDTQYF; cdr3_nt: TGTGCCAGCAGCTCATCGGGGGGTGGCACAGATACGCAGTATTTT
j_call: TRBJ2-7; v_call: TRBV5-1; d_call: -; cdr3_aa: CASSLSRGSYEQYF; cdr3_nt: TGCGCCAGCAGCTTGTCCAGGGGCTCCTACGAGCAGTACTTC
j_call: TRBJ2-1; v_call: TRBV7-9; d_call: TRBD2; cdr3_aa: CASSPTSGGDFNEQFF; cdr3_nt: TGTGCCAGCAGCCCAACGAGCGGGGGGGATTTCAATGAGCAGTTCTTC
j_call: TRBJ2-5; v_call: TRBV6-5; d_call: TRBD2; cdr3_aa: CASSSRLAGGGETQYF; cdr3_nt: TGTGCCAGCAGTTCCCGACTAGCGGGGGGTGGCGAGACCCAGTACTTC
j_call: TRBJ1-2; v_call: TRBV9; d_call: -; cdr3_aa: CASSPRQSSNYGYTF; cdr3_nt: TGTGCCAGCAGCCCCCGACAGTCTTCTAACTATGGCTACACCTTC
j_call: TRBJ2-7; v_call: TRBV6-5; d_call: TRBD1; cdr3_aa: CASSSGTGIYEQYF; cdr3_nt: TGTGCCAGCAGTTCCGGGACAGGGATCTACGAGCAGTACTTC
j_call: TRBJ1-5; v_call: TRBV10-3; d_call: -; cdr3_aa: CAISDGQPQHF; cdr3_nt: TGTGCCATCAGTGACGGTCAGCCCCAGCATTTT
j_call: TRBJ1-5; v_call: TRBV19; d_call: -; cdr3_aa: CASVVEGLGNQPQHF; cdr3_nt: TGTGCCAGCGTTGTTGAGGGCTTGGGCAATCAGCCCCAGCATTTT
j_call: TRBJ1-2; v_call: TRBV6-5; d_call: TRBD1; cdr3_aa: CASSYFRTGFNGYTF; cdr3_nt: TGTGCCAGCAGTTACTTCCGGACAGGGTTCAATGGCTACACCTTC
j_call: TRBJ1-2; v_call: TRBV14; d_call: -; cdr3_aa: CASSQLQGGGYTF; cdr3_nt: TGTGCCAGCAGCCAACTCCAAGGAGGCGGCTACACCTTC
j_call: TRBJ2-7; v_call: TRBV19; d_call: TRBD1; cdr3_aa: CASNPGQGSYEQYF; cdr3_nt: TGTGCCAGTAATCCGGGACAGGGATCCTACGAGCAGTACTTC
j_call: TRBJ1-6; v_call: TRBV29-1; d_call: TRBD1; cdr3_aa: CSVAGTANNSPLHF; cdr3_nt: TGCAGCGTCGCAGGGACAGCCAATAATTCACCCCTCCACTTT
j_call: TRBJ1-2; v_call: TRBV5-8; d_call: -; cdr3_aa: CASSLAGGDYGYTF; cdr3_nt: TGTGCCAGCAGCTTGGCGGGAGGAGACTATGGCTACACCTTC
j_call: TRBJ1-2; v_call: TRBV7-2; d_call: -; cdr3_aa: CASSVYEGRGGYTF; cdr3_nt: TGTGCCAGCAGCGTCTATGAGGGTCGCGGTGGCTACACCTTC
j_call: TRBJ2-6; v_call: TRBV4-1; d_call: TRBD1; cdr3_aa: CASSQVRSVRGQKVSGANVLTF; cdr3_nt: TGCGCCAGCAGCCAAGTCCGCAGCGTGAGGGGGCAGAAAGTTTCTGGGGCCAACGTCCTGACTTTC
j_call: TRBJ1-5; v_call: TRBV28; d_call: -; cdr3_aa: CASSLAGNEQPQHF; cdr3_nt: TGTGCCAGCAGTTTAGCAGGGAACGAGCAGCCCCAGCATTTT
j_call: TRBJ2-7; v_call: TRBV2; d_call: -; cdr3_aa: CASQSRVLNRAYEQYF; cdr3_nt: TGTGCCAGTCAAAGCAGAGTTCTGAACAGGGCCTACGAGCAGTACTTC
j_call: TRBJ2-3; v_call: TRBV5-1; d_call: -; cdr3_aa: CASSLGQNQDTQYF; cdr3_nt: TGCGCCAGCAGCCTAGGACAGAACCAAGATACGCAGTATTTT
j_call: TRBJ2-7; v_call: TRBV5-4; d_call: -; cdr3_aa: CASSLATGSGYEQYF; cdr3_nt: TGTGCCAGCAGCTTGGCCACAGGGAGTGGTTACGAGCAGTACTTC
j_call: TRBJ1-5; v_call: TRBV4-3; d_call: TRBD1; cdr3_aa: CASSQGGQGNQPQHF; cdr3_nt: TGCGCCAGCAGCCAAGGGGGACAGGGCAATCAGCCCCAGCATTTT
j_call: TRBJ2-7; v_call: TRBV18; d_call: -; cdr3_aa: CASALSGFSAYEQYF; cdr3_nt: TGTGCCAGCGCCCTCTCAGGGTTTTCCGCCTACGAGCAGTACTTC
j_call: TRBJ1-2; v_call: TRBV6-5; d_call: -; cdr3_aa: CASSYSGASAYGYTF; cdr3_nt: TGTGCCAGCAGTTACTCTGGGGCATCAGCCTATGGCTACACCTTC
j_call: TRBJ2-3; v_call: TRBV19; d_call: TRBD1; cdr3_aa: CASSRQGPDTQYF; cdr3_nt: TGTGCCAGTTCCCGACAGGGGCCAGATACGCAGTATTTT
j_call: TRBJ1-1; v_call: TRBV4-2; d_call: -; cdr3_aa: CASSQDSDTEAFF; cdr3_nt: TGTGCCAGCAGCCAAGATTCGGACACTGAAGCTTTCTTT
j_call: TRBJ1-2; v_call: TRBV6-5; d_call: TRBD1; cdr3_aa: CASSYSATDRASGYTF; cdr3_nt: TGTGCCAGCAGTTACTCGGCCACCGACAGGGCTAGTGGCTACACCTTC
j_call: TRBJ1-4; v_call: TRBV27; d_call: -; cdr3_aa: CASSLYGSEKLFF; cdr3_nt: TGTGCCAGCAGCTTATACGGGAGTGAAAAACTGTTTTTT
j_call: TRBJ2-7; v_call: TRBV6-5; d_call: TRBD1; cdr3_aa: CASRKNRGLNEQYF; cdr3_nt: TGTGCCAGCAGGAAGAACAGGGGGCTTAATGAGCAGTACTTC
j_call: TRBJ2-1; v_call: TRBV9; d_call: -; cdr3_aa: CASSDGGSDNEQFF; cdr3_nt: TGTGCCAGCAGCGACGGAGGCTCCGACAATGAGCAGTTCTTC
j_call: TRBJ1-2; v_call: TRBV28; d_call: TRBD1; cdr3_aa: CASSLPGGYDGYTF; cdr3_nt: TGTGCCAGCAGTTTACCAGGGGGGTACGATGGCTACACCTTC
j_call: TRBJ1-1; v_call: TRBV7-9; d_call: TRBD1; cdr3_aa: CASSSTGAYTEAFF; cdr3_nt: TGTGCCAGCAGCTCCACAGGGGCCTACACTGAAGCTTTCTTT
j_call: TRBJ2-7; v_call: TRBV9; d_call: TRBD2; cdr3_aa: CASSLSGGPTYEQYF; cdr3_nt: TGTGCCAGCAGCCTTAGCGGGGGGCCGACCTACGAGCAGTACTTC
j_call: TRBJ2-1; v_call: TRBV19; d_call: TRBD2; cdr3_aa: CASSRDLGGGYNEQFF; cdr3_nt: TGTGCCAGTAGTAGGGACCTCGGCGGGGGGTACAATGAGCAGTTCTTC
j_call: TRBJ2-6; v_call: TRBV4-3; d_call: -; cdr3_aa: CASSIQVTGYSGANVLTF; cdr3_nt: TGCGCCAGCAGCATACAGGTCACTGGTTATTCTGGGGCCAACGTCCTGACTTTC
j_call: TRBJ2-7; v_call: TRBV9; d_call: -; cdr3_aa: CASSPQEVYVYEQYF; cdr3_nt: TGTGCCAGCAGCCCTCAGGAGGTGTACGTCTACGAGCAGTACTTC
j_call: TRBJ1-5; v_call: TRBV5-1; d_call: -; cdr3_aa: CASSLGRTGIRPQHF; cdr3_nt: TGCGCCAGCAGCTTGGGCAGGACGGGAATCAGGCCCCAGCATTTT
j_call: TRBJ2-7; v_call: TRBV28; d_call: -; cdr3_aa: CASRRSSSYEQYF; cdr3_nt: TGTGCCAGCAGAAGATCGAGCTCCTACGAGCAGTACTTC
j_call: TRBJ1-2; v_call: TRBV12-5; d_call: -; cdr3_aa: CASGLVIGGTNYGYTF; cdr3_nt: TGTGCTAGTGGTTTGGTAATTGGGGGCACGAACTATGGCTACACCTTC
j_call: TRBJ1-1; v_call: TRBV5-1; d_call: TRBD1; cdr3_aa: CASSGQGGNTEAFF; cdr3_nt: TGCGCCAGCAGCGGACAGGGTGGGAACACTGAAGCTTTCTTT
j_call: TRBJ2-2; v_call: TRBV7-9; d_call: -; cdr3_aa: CASSQTGQLKRAGELFF; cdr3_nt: TGTGCCAGCAGCCAGACAGGACAATTAAAAAGAGCCGGGGAGCTGTTTTTT
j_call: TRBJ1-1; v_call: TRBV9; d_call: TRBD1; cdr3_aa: CASSVADRVNEAFF; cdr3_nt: TGTGCCAGCAGCGTAGCTGACAGGGTCAATGAAGCTTTCTTT